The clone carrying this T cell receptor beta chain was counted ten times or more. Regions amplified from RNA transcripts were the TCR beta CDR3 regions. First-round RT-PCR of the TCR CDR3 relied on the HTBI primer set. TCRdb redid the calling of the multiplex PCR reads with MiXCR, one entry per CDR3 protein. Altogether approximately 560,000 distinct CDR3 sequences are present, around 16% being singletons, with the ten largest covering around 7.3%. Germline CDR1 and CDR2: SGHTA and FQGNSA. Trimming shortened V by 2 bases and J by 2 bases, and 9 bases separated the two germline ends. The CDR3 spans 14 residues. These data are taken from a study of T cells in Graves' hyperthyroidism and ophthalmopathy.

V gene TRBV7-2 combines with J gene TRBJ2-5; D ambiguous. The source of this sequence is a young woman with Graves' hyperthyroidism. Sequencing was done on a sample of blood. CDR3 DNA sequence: TGTGCCAGCAGCTTAAGGCTTGGACAAGAGACCCAGTACTTC. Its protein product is CASSLRLGQETQYF.